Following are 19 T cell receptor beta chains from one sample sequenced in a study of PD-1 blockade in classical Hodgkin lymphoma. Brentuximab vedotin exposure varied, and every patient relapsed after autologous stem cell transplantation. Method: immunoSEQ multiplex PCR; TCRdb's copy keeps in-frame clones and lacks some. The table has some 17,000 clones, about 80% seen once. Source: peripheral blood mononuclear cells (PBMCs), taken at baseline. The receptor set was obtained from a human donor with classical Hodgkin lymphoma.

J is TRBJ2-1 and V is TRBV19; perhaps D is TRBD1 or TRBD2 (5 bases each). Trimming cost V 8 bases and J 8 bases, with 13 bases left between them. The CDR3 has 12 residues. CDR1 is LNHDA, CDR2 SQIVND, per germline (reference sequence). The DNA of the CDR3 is TGTGCCAGTGGACCGGGACCGGATGAGCAGTTCTTC. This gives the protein CASGPGPDEQFF. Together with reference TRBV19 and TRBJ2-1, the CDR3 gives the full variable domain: DGGITQSPKYLFRKEGQNVTLSCEQNLNHDAMYWYRQDPGQGLRLIYYSQIVNDFQKGDIAEGYSVSREKKESFPLTVTSAQKNPTAFYLCASGPGPDEQFFGPGTRLTVL.

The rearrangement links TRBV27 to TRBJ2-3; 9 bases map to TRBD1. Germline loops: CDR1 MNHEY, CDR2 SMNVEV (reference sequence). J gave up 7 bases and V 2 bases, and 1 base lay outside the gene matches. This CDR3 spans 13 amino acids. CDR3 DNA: TGTGCCAGCAGTTTAGACAGGGGGAATACGCAGTATTTT. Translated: CASSLDRGNTQYF.

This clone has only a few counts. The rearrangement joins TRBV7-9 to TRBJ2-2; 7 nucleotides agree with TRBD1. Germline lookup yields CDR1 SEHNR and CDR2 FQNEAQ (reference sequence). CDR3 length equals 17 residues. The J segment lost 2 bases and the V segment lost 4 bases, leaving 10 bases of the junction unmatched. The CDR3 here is CASSSPAGTVNTGELFF. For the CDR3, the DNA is TGTGCCAGCAGCTCGCCCGCCGGGACAGTTAACACCGGGGAGCTGTTTTTT. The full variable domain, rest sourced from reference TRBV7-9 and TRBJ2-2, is DTGVSQNPRHKITKRGQNVTFRCDPISEHNRLYWYRQTLGQGPEFLTYFQNEAQLEKSRLLSDRFSAERPKGSFSTLEIQRTEQGDSAMYLCASSSPAGTVNTGELFFGEGSRLTVL.

In DNA, the CDR3 is TGTGCCAGCAGTTCCGTAGGGGTGGGCACCGGGGAGCTGTTTTTT. Amino acid sequence: CASSSVGVGTGELFF. The chain employs TRBV6-5 and TRBJ2-2; weak D call: TRBD1 (5 bases). CDR3 length equals 15 residues. The V gene's germline CDR1 is MNHEY and CDR2 SVGAGI. Trimming took off 4 bases at V and 4 bases at J, with 13 bases between the two ends.

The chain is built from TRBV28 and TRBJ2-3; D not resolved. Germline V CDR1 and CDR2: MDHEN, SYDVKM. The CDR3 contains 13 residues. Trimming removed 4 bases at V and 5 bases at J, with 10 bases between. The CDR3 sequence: CASSSRVGDTQYF. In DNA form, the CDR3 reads TGTGCCAGCAGTTCAAGGGTTGGAGATACGCAGTATTTT.

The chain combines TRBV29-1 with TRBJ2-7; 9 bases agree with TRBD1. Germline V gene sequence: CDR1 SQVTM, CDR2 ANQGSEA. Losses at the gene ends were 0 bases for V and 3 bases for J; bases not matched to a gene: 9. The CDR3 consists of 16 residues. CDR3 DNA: TGCAGCGTTGAAGATCGTACCGGGGGACAGGGCTACGAGCAGTACTTC. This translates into CSVEDRTGGQGYEQYF.

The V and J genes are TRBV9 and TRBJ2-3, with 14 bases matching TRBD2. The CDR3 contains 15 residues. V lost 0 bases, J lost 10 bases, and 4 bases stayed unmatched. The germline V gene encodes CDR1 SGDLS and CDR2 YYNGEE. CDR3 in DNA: TGTGCCAGCAGCGTAGAGGGACTAGCGGGAGCGTCGCAGTATTTT. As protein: CASSVEGLAGASQYF.

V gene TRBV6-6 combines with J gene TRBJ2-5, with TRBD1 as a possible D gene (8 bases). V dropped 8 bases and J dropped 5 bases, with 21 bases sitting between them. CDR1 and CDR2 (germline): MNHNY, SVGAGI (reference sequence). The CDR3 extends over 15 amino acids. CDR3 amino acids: CASGGVGQVGETQYF. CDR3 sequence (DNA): TGTGCCAGCGGGGGGGTGGGACAGGTAGGGGAGACCCAGTACTTC.

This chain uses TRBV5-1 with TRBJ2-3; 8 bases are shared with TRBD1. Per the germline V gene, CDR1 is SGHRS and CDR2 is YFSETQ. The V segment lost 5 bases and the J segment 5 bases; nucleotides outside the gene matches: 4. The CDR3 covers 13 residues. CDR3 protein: CASRLTGGDTQYF. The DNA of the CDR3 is TGCGCCAGCAGACTTACAGGGGGAGATACGCAGTATTTT.

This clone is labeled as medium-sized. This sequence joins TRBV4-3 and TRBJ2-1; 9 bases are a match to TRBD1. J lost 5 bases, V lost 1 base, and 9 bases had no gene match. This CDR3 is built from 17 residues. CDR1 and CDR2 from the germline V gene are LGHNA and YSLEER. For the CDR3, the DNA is TGCGCCAGCAGCCAAGGCCCGCGACAGGGGGAAAACAATGAGCAGTTCTTC. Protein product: CASSQGPRQGENNEQFF.

CDR3 in DNA: TGCAGCGTTGAAGGGGGTGTGCGGACGTTCTTC. Translated: CSVEGGVRTFF. The rearrangement links TRBV29-1 to TRBJ2-1; no clear D. CDR3 length equals 11 residues. Germline values: CDR1 SQVTM, CDR2 ANQGSEA. With 1 base removed from V and 15 bases from J, the gap between germline ends came to 13 bases.

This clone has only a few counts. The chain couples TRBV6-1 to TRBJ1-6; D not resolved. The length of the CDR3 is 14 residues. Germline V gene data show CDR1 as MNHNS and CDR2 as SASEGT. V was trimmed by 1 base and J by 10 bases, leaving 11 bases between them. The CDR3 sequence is CASSEGGTWSPLHF. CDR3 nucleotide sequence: TGTGCCAGCAGTGAAGGGGGAACCTGGTCACCCCTCCACTTT.

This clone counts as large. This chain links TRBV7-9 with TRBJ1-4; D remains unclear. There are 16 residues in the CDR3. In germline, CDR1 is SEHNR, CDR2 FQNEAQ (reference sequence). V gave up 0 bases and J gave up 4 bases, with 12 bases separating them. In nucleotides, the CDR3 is TGTGCCAGCAGCTTAGCGGACGAGGGAGGTAATGAAAAACTGTTTTTT. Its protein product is CASSLADEGGNEKLFF.

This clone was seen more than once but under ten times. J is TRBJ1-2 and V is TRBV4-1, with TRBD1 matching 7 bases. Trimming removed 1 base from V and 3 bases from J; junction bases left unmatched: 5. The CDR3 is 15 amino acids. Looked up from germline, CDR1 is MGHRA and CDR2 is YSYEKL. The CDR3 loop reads CASSQGADRYYGYTF. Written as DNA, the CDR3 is TGCGCCAGCAGCCAAGGAGCGGACAGGTACTATGGCTACACCTTC.

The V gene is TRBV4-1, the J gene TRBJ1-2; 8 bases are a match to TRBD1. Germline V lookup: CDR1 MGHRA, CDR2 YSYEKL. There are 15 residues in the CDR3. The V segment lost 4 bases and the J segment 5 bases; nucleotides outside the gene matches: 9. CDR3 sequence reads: CASSRIDRGQYGYTF. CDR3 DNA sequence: TGCGCCAGCAGCCGCATCGACAGGGGCCAATATGGCTACACCTTC.

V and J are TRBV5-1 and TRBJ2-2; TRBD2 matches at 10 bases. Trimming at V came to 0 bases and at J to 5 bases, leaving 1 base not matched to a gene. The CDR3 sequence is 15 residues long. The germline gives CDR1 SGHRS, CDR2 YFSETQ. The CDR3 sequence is CASSLELAGTGELFF. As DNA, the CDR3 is TGCGCCAGCAGCTTGGAACTAGCGGGAACCGGGGAGCTGTTTTTT.

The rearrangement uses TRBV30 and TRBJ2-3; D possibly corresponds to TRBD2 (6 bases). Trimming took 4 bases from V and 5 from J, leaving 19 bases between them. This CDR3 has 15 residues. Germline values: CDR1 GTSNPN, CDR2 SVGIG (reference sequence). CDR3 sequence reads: CAWKRAGGPGDTQYF. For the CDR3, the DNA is TGTGCCTGGAAACGGGCAGGAGGGCCCGGAGATACGCAGTATTTT.

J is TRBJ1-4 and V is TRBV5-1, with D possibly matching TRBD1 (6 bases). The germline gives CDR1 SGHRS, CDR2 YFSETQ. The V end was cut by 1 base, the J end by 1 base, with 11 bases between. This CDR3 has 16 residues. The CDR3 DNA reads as TGCGCCAGCAGCTTGACAGGGAGTCTAACTAATGAAAAACTGTTTTTT. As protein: CASSLTGSLTNEKLFF. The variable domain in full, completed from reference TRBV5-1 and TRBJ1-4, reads KAGVTQTPRYLIKTRGQQVTLSCSPISGHRSVSWYQQTPGQGLQFLFEYFSETQRNKGNFPGRFSGRQFSNSRSEMNVSTLELGDSALYLCASSLTGSLTNEKLFFGSGTQLSVL.

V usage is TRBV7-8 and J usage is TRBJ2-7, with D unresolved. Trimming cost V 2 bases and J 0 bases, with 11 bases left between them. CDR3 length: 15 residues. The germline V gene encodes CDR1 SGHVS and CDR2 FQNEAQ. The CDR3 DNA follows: TGTGCCAGCAGCTTAAGCCGACTGGCCTCCTACGAGCAGTACTTC. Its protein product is CASSLSRLASYEQYF.